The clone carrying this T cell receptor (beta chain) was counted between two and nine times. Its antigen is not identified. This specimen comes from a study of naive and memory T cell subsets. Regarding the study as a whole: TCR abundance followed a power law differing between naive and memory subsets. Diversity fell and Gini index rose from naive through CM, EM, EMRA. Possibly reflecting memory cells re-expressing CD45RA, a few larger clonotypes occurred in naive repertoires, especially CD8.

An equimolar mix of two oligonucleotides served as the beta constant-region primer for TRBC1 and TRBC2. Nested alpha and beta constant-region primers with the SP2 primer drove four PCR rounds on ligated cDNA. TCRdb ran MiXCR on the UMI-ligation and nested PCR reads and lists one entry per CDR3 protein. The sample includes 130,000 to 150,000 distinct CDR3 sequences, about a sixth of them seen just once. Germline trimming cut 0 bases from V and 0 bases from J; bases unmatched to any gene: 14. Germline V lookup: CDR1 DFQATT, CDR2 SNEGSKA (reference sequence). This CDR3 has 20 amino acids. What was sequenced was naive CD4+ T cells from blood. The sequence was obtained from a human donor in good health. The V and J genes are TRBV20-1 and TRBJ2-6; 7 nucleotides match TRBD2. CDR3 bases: TGCAGTGCTAGAGATCCCCTATCTTGGGGGGGATACTCTGGGGCCAACGTCCTGACTTTC. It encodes CSARDPLSWGGYSGANVLTF.